This T cell receptor beta chain was obtained from a study of T cell responses to AZD1222 COVID-19 vaccine. Data came from immunoSEQ multiplex PCR; TCRdb stores just in-frame clones and leaves some out. The profile shows tens of thousands of clones, approximately 88% of them singletons. Notes on this clone: Antigen: not known.

This CDR3 is built from 12 residues. The germline V and J ends were trimmed by 4 bases and 2 bases, with 5 bases remaining between them. Germline CDR1 is LGHDT and CDR2 is YNNKEL (reference sequence). General study findings and limits: Dominant CD4 TCR responses targeted spike regions 160-218 and 743-854. Targeting of unmutated variant regions was reportedly seen in nearly half of spike-specific TCRs. The donors showed a predominance of white British ancestry and of females, with possible underestimation of clonal diversity.

V gene TRBV3-1 (or the pseudogene TRBV3-2) combines with J gene TRBJ2-5; D is unclear. Sequencing used peripheral blood, obtained on day 0 of AZD1222 vaccination. The source of this sequence is an adult in good health. CDR3 region: CASSLTQETQYF. CDR3 nucleotides: TGTGCCAGCAGCCTAACGCAAGAGACCCAGTACTTC.